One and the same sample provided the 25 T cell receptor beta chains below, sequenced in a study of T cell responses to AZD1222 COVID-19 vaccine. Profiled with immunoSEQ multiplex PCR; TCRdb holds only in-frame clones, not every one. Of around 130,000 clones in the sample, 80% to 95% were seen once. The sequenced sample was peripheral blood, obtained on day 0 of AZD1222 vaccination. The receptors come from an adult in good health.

The chain's CDR3 is CASSYSRVTEAFF. CDR3 DNA: TGTGCCAGCAGTTACTCCCGGGTCACTGAAGCTTTCTTT. This chain connects TRBV6-5 to TRBJ1-1; D unresolved. Trimming stripped 0 bases from V and 4 bases from J, with 6 bases between. CDR3 length equals 13 residues. Germline V gene lookup returns CDR1 MNHEY and CDR2 SVGAGI.

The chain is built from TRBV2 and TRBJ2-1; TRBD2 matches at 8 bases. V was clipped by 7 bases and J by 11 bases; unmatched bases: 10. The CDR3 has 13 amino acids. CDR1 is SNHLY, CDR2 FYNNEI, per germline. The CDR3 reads CASKFSGTRQQFF. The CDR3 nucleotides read TGTGCCAGCAAGTTCTCAGGGACTAGACAGCAGTTCTTC.

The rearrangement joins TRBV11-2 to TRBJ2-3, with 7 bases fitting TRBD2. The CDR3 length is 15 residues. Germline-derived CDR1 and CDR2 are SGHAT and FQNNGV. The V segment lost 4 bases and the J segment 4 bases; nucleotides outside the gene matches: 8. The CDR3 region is CASSSMGGRADTQYF. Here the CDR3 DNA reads TGTGCCAGCAGCTCCATGGGGGGGAGGGCAGATACGCAGTATTTT.

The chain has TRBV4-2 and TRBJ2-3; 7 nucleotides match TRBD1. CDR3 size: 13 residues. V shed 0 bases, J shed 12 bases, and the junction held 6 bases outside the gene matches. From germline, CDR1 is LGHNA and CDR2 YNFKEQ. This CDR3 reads CASSQEAQGLQYF. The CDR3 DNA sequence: TGTGCCAGCAGCCAAGAGGCACAGGGGCTACAGTATTTT.

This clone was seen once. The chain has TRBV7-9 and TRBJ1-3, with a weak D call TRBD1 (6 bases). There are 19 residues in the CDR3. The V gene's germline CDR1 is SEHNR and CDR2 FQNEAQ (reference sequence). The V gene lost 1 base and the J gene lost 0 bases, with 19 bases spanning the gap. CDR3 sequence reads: CASSLVKQGARPSGNTIYF. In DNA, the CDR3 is TGTGCCAGCAGCTTAGTAAAACAGGGCGCACGACCCTCTGGAAACACCATATATTTT.

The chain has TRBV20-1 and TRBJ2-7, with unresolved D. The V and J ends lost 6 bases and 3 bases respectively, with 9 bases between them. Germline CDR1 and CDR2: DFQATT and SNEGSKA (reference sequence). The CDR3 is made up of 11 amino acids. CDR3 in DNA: TGCAGTGCGACAACAGACTACGAGCAGTACTTC. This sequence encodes CSATTDYEQYF.

The CDR3: CASRPTGETEAFF. In nucleotides, the CDR3 is TGTGCCAGCAGACCAACAGGAGAGACTGAAGCTTTCTTT. J is TRBJ1-1 and V is TRBV7-2; D might be TRBD1 (5 bases). Germline V gene data show CDR1 as SGHTA and CDR2 as FQGNSA. The CDR3 has 13 amino acids. The V and J ends lost 6 bases and 5 bases respectively, with 13 bases between them.

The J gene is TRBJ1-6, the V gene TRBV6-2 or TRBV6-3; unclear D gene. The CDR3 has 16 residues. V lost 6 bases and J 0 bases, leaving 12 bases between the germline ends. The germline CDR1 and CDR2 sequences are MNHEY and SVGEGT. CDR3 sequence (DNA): TGTGCCAGCAGACCTACGCGGGGCTCCTATAATTCACCCCTCCACTTT. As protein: CASRPTRGSYNSPLHF.

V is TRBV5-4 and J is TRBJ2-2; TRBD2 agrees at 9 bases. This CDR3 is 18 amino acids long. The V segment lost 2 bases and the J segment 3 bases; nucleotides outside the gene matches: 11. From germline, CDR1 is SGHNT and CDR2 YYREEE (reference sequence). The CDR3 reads CASSFGREGLSYTGELFF. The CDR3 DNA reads TGTGCCAGCAGCTTTGGGCGGGAGGGCCTTTCCTACACCGGGGAGCTGTTTTTT.

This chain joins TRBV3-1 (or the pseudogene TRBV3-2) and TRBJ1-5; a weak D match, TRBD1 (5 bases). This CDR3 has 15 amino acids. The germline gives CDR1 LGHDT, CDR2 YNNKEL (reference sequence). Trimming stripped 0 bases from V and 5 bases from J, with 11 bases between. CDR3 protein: CASSQEMGVDQPQHF. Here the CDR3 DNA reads TGTGCCAGCAGCCAAGAGATGGGGGTAGATCAGCCCCAGCATTTT.

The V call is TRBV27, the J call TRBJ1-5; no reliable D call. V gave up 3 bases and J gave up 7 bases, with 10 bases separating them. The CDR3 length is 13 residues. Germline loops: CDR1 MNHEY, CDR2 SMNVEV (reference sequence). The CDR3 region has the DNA TGTGCCAGCAGTTTTACCTCTCGGCAGCCCCAGCATTTT. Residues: CASSFTSRQPQHF.

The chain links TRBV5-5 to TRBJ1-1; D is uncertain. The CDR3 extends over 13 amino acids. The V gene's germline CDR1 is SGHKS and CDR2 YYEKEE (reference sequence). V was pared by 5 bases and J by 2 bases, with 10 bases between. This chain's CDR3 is CASRKRDNTEAFF. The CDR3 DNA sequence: TGTGCCAGCAGGAAGAGGGATAACACTGAAGCTTTCTTT.

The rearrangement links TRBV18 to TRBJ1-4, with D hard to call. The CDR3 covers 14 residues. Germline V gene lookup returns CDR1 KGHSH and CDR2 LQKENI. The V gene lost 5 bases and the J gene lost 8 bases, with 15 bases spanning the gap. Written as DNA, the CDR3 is TGTGCCAGCTCAGTTTCTGACGTTGGCGAAAAACTGTTTTTT. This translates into CASSVSDVGEKLFF.

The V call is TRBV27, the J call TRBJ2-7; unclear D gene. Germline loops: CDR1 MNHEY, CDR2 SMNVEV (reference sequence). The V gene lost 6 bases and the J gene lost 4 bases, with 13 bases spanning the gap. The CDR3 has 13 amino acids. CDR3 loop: CASRPNHAYEQYF. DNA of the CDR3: TGTGCCAGCAGGCCTAACCATGCTTACGAGCAGTACTTC.

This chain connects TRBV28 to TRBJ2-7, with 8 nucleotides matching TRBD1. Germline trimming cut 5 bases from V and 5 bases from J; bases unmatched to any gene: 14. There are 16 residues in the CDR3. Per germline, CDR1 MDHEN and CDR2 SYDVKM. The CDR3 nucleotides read TGTGCCAGCAGTCCACTAGGACAGGGCGGTACTCACGAGCAGTACTTC. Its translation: CASSPLGQGGTHEQYF.

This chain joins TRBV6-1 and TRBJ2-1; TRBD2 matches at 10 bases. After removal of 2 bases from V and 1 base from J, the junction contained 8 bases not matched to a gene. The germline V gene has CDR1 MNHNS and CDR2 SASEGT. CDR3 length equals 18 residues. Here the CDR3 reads CASSETPPSGRSYNEQFF. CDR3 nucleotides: TGTGCCAGCAGTGAAACCCCCCCTAGCGGGAGATCCTACAATGAGCAGTTCTTC.

The CDR3 here is CASSAQGGPYGYTF. For the CDR3, the DNA is TGTGCCAGCAGTGCCCAGGGAGGTCCCTATGGCTACACCTTC. V gene TRBV6-2 or TRBV6-3 combines with J gene TRBJ1-2; D might be TRBD1 (5 bases). V dropped 5 bases and J dropped 4 bases, with 14 bases sitting between them. Germline loops: CDR1 MNHEY, CDR2 SVGEGT. This CDR3 is 14 amino acids long.

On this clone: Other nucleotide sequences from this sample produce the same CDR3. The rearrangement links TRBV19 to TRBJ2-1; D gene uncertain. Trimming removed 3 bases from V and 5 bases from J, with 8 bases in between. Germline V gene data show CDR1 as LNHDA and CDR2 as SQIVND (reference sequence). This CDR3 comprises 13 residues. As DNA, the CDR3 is TGTGCCAGTAGTATCGGGCAAAACAATGAGCAGTTCTTC. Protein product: CASSIGQNNEQFF.

The CDR3 DNA follows: TGTGCCAGCAGCCGATGGACTAGCGGGAATGCAGATACGCAGTATTTT. Its translation: CASSRWTSGNADTQYF. V gene TRBV7-9 combines with J gene TRBJ2-3; 12 nucleotides align to TRBD2. The CDR3 length is 16 residues. Germline V gene data show CDR1 as SEHNR and CDR2 as FQNEAQ (reference sequence). The J segment lost 4 bases and the V segment lost 5 bases, leaving 7 bases of the junction unmatched. The full variable domain, completed using reference TRBV7-9 and TRBJ2-3, is DTGVSQNPRHKITKRGQNVTFRCDPISEHNRLYWYRQTLGQGPEFLTYFQNEAQLEKSRLLSDRFSAERPKGSFSTLEIQRTEQGDSAMYLCASSRWTSGNADTQYFGPGTRLTVL.

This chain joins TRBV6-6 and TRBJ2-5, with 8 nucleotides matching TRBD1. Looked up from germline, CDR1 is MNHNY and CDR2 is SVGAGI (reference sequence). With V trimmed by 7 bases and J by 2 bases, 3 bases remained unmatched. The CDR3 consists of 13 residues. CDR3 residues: CASNRDRQETQYF. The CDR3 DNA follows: TGTGCCAGCAACCGGGACAGGCAAGAGACCCAGTACTTC.

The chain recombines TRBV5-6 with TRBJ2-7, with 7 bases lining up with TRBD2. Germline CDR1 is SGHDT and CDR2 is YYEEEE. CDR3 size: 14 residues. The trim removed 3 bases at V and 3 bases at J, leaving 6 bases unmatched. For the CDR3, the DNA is TGTGCCAGCAGCTCGAATCTAGCGGACTACGAGCAGTACTTC. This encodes CASSSNLADYEQYF. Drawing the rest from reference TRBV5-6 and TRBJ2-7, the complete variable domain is DAGVTQSPTHLIKTRGQQVTLRCSPKSGHDTVSWYQQALGQGPQFIFQYYEEEERQRGNFPDRFSGHQFPNYSSELNVNALLLGDSALYLCASSSNLADYEQYFGPGTRLTVT.

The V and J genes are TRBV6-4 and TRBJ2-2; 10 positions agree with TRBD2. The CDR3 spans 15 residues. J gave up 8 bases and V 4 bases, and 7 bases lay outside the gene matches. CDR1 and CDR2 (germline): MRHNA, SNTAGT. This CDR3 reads CASSAASGRNGELFF. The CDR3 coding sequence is TGTGCCAGCAGTGCGGCTAGCGGGAGAAATGGGGAGCTGTTTTTT.

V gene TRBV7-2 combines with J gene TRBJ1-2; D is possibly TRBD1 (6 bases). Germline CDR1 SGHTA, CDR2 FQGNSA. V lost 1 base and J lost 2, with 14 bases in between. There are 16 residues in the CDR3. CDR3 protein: CASSLEGVRTNYGYTF. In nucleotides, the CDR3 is TGTGCCAGCAGCTTAGAGGGGGTACGGACAAACTATGGCTACACCTTC. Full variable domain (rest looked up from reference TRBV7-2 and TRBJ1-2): GAGVSQSPSNKVTEKGKDVELRCDPISGHTALYWYRQSLGQGLEFLIYFQGNSAPDKSGLPSDRFSAERTGGSVSTLTIQRTQQEDSAVYLCASSLEGVRTNYGYTFGSGTRLTVV.

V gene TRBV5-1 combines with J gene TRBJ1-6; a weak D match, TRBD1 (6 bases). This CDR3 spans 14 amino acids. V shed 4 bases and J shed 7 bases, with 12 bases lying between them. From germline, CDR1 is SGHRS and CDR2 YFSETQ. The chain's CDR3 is CASSVDSRNSPLHF. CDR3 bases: TGCGCCAGCAGCGTGGACAGTCGAAATTCACCCCTCCACTTT.

CDR3 in amino acids: CASSLRQGISTDTQYF. The CDR3 nucleotides read TGTGCCAGCAGCTTGCGACAGGGGATTAGCACAGATACGCAGTATTTT. The chain links TRBV7-6 to TRBJ2-3; TRBD1 aligns across 8 bases. Germline V gives CDR1 SGHVS, CDR2 FNYEAQ. The V and J ends lost 3 bases and 0 bases, in that order; junction bases with no gene match: 5. This CDR3 has 16 amino acids.